The rows below give T cell receptor beta chains drawn from one sample of a study of blood T cells in healthy people across ages. MiXCR was run by TCRdb on the 5' RACE reads, yielding one entry per CDR3 protein. The table records around 900,000 distinct CDR3 sequences, around 30% of them present only once. Sequencing input: blood. Source of these receptors: an elderly woman in good health. Each CDR3 is given with its conserved first and last residue. A D gene is named only where the DNA matches it firmly. The listing skips clone size in some rows; elsewhere it reads once, few, many or a size class.

TRBD2	TRBV29-1	many	TRBJ2-1	CSGKRRGDYNEQFF	TGCAGCGGAAAACGGCGGGGGGATTACAATGAGCAGTTCTTC
.	TRBV7-2	many	TRBJ2-1	CASSLVGGSHKNEQFF	TGTGCCAGCAGCTTAGTGGGCGGGTCTCACAAGAATGAGCAGTTCTTC
TRBD1	TRBV28	.	TRBJ1-6	CASSLETGLRSPLHF	TGTGCCAGCAGTTTAGAGACAGGGCTCCGGTCACCCCTCCACTTT
TRBD2	TRBV7-9	many	TRBJ2-3	CASNAGASMVDTQYF	TGTGCCAGCAACGCGGGAGCTAGCATGGTAGATACGCAGTATTTT
.	TRBV29-1	many	TRBJ2-3	CSISSPVGRYHTDTQYF	TGCAGCATCTCCTCCCCGGTCGGCAGGTATCACACAGATACGCAGTATTTT
.	TRBV5-1	few	TRBJ2-1	CASSRDVGTPSSYNEQFF	TGCGCCAGCAGCCGGGACGTTGGGACTCCCAGCTCCTACAATGAGCAGTTCTTC
.	TRBV28	many	TRBJ2-7	CASSSEGVSSYEQYF	TGTGCCAGCAGTTCAGAGGGGGTAAGCTCCTACGAGCAGTACTTC
TRBD1	TRBV7-2	many	TRBJ2-3	CASSSAGQGTDTQYF	TGTGCCAGCAGCTCGGCGGGACAGGGTACAGATACGCAGTATTTT
TRBD1	TRBV5-8	few	TRBJ2-7	CASSLEGTGGPQYF	TGTGCCAGCAGCTTGGAAGGGACAGGGGGCCCGCAGTACTTC
TRBD1	TRBV7-9	many	TRBJ2-7	CASRSDRVVSHEQYF	TGTGCCAGCAGGTCGGACAGGGTGGTTTCGCACGAGCAGTACTTC
TRBD1	TRBV19	once	TRBJ1-6	CASSEGTGAGSPLHF	TGTGCCAGTAGTGAGGGGACAGGGGCCGGTTCACCCCTCCACTTT
TRBD2	TRBV9	.	TRBJ2-5	CASSAGLADSLAETQYF	TGTGCCAGCAGCGCGGGACTAGCGGACTCCCTAGCAGAGACCCAGTACTTC
TRBD1	TRBV29-1	many	TRBJ1-5	CSVAGGLNQPQHF	TGCAGCGTAGCAGGGGGCCTTAATCAGCCCCAGCATTTT
.	TRBV30	.	TRBJ2-5	CAWNRGSGQETQYF	TGTGCCTGGAATCGGGGGTCGGGGCAAGAGACCCAGTACTTC
.	TRBV20-1	many	TRBJ1-2	CSARTATDGYTF	TGCAGTGCTAGAACGGCGACAGATGGCTACACCTTC
.	TRBV6-2/TRBV6-3	many	TRBJ2-7	CASSTARGTRPYEQYF	TGTGCCAGCAGTACGGCTCGAGGGACGAGACCCTACGAGCAGTACTTC
TRBD2	TRBV18	.	TRBJ2-3	CASSPLGGTRADTQYF	TGTGCCAGCTCACCCCTGGGGGGGACCCGGGCAGATACGCAGTATTTT
.	TRBV7-2	many	TRBJ2-2	CASSSDRSGGANTGELFF	TGTGCCAGCAGCTCTGATCGGTCTGGGGGAGCGAATACCGGGGAGCTGTTTTTT
TRBD1	TRBV7-9	.	TRBJ2-5	CASRNGQGKTQYF	TGTGCCAGCAGAAATGGACAGGGGAAGACCCAGTACTTC
TRBD2	TRBV11-3	.	TRBJ2-5	CASSSIAGETQYF	TGTGCCAGCAGCTCGATAGCGGGAGAGACCCAGTACTTC
.	TRBV14	.	TRBJ2-7	CASSQEMVGGEQYF	TGTGCCAGCAGCCAAGAGATGGTAGGTGGCGAGCAGTACTTC
.	TRBV30	.	TRBJ2-2	CAWIGRAHTGELFF	TGTGCCTGGATCGGAAGGGCTCACACCGGGGAGCTGTTTTTT
TRBD1	TRBV27	.	TRBJ1-1	CASSFDRVNPEAFF	TGTGCCAGCAGTTTCGACAGGGTTAACCCTGAAGCTTTCTTT
.	TRBV12-3/TRBV12-4	few	TRBJ1-2	CASSPDPSTGYTF	TGTGCCAGCAGCCCAGACCCCTCCACTGGCTACACCTTC
.	TRBV11-2	.	TRBJ2-2	CASSLEVLLTGELFF	TGTGCCAGCAGCTTAGAGGTACTACTGACCGGGGAGCTGTTTTTT
.	TRBV7-2	few	TRBJ1-1	CASSLRFGSDEAFF	TGTGCCAGCAGCTTAAGGTTTGGGTCCGATGAAGCTTTCTTT
.	TRBV20-1	.	TRBJ1-4	CSARPTEFNEKRFF	TGCAGTGCTAGACCGACAGAATTCAATGAAAAACGGTTTTTT
.	TRBV6-2/TRBV6-3	many	TRBJ2-5	CASSYSTRGSETQYF	TGTGCCAGCAGTTACTCGACGAGGGGATCAGAGACCCAGTACTTC
.	TRBV18	many	TRBJ2-3	CASSPGGTDTQYF	TGTGCCAGCAGCCCGGGGGGCACAGATACGCAGTATTTT
.	TRBV20-1	few	TRBJ1-1	CSAPLPGIPEAFF	TGCAGTGCTCCACTCCCAGGGATCCCTGAAGCTTTCTTT
TRBD1	TRBV6-2/TRBV6-3	.	TRBJ2-1	CASRPCGQGAYNEQFF	TGTGCCAGCAGACCATGTGGGCAGGGGGCCTACAATGAGCAGTTCTTC
.	TRBV5-1	.	TRBJ2-7	CASSLAGTCEQYF	TGCGCCAGCAGCTTGGCGGGGACCTGCGAGCAGTACTTC
TRBD1	TRBV14	few	TRBJ1-4	CANSLYRGVGEKLFF	TGTGCCAACAGCCTCTACAGGGGTGTAGGAGAAAAACTGTTTTTT
TRBD1	TRBV13	few	TRBJ2-1	CASSLGVRRQGSYNEQFF	TGTGCCAGCAGCTTAGGAGTGAGGAGACAGGGGTCCTACAATGAGCAGTTCTTC
.	TRBV5-6	.	TRBJ1-6	CASSFWESGRVRPLHF	TGTGCCAGCAGCTTCTGGGAAAGCGGGCGGGTTCGGCCCCTCCACTTT
.	TRBV5-1	.	TRBJ1-1	CASSSQTTEAFF	TGCGCCAGCAGCTCTCAGACCACTGAAGCTTTCTTT
.	TRBV7-7	few	TRBJ2-5	CASSLQWWETQYF	TGTGCTAGCAGCTTACAGTGGTGGGAGACCCAGTACTTC